The 28 T cell receptor beta chains presented below share a single source sample, sequenced in a study of shared clonotypes between healthy human individuals. TCRdb's table, derived via immunoSEQ multiplex PCR, lists solely in-frame clones and lacks some. The sample carries under 850,000 clones, about two thirds recorded once. Specimen: memory CD4+ T cells sorted from blood. Described subset: CD45RA-negative fraction. The receptors derive from a young woman in good health.

The rearrangement joins TRBV2 to TRBJ1-1, with TRBD1 identical over 8 bases. The CDR3 has 15 residues. Germline CDR1 reads SNHLY; CDR2 reads FYNNEI. V lost 6 bases to trimming and J lost 1 base; unmatched junction nucleotides: 7. The chain's CDR3 is CASRRTGTGNTEAFF. The DNA for the CDR3 is TGTGCCAGCAGGCGTACCGGGACAGGGAACACTGAAGCTTTCTTT.

V and J are TRBV2 and TRBJ1-5, with D possibly being TRBD1 (6 bases). Looked up from germline, CDR1 is SNHLY and CDR2 is FYNNEI. V dropped 3 bases and J dropped 3 bases, with 9 bases sitting between them. This CDR3 contains 14 residues. The DNA of the CDR3 is TGTGCCAGCAGTGATCGGACAGTCAATCAGCCCCAGCATTTT. Protein: CASSDRTVNQPQHF.

The genes are TRBV27 and TRBJ1-3, with 7 positions matching TRBD1. The V gene end was trimmed by 1 base and the J gene end by 2 bases; junction bases not matched to a gene: 8. The germline V gene has CDR1 MNHEY and CDR2 SMNVEV (reference sequence). The CDR3 is 17 residues long. As DNA, the CDR3 is TGTGCCAGCAGTTTATGGGGTAAGGGGACAGCTGGAAACACCATATATTTT. Encoded protein: CASSLWGKGTAGNTIYF.

The genes are TRBV5-1 and TRBJ1-4, with D hard to call. In germline, CDR1 is SGHRS, CDR2 YFSETQ. CDR3 length equals 15 residues. V was trimmed by 4 bases and J by 3 bases, leaving 13 bases between them. In DNA form, the CDR3 reads TGCGCCAGCAGCCCTCGGAGTAGCCCTAATGAAAAACTGTTTTTT. Amino acid sequence: CASSPRSSPNEKLFF.

The chain recombines TRBV4-1 with TRBJ1-5; D gene ambiguous. The CDR3 runs to 15 residues. Between the trimmed V and J ends, which lost 3 bases and 5 bases, there was a span of 14 bases. Germline loops: CDR1 MGHRA, CDR2 YSYEKL. CDR3 sequence (DNA): TGCGCCAGCAGCCACGCGGGGATCTCCCATCAGCCCCAGCATTTT. It encodes CASSHAGISHQPQHF.

Only one count was recorded for this clone. J is TRBJ2-5 and V is TRBV29-1; TRBD1 aligns across 7 bases. The CDR3 contains 13 residues. The germline gives CDR1 SQVTM, CDR2 ANQGSEA. J lost 3 bases, V lost 4 bases, and 5 bases had no gene match. The CDR3 DNA sequence: TGCAGCGTTGCCAAGACAGGGAAAGAGACCCAGTACTTC. Residues: CSVAKTGKETQYF. The complete variable domain, with remaining parts taken from reference TRBV29-1 and TRBJ2-5, reads SAVISQKPSRDICQRGTSLTIQCQVDSQVTMMFWYRQQPGQSLTLIATANQGSEATYESGFVIDKFPISRPNLTFSTLTVSNMSPEDSSIYLCSVAKTGKETQYFGPGTRLLVL.

The rearrangement uses TRBV2 and TRBJ2-7, with 9 nucleotides matching TRBD2. The CDR3 runs 16 residues. Germline values: CDR1 SNHLY, CDR2 FYNNEI. With 4 bases clipped from V and 2 bases from J, the junction kept 9 bases outside the gene matches. The DNA of the CDR3 is TGTGCCAGCAGTGGGCTGGCTAGCGGGAACCCCTACGAGCAGTACTTC. This encodes CASSGLASGNPYEQYF.

V and J are TRBV19 and TRBJ1-2, with a weak D call TRBD1 (6 bases). This CDR3 region has 15 residues. The V and J ends lost 2 bases and 5 bases respectively, with 15 bases between them. Germline loops: CDR1 LNHDA, CDR2 SQIVND (reference sequence). The CDR3 DNA sequence: TGTGCCAGTAGTATACCGTGGGGGGCAGGATATGGCTACACCTTC. Residues: CASSIPWGAGYGYTF.

The chain uses TRBV2 and TRBJ1-5; D remains ambiguous. CDR3 size: 13 residues. V was shortened by 4 bases and J by 7 bases, with 11 bases between the two germline ends. Germline V gives CDR1 SNHLY, CDR2 FYNNEI. Here the CDR3 DNA reads TGTGCCAGCAGTGGTGGGTGGGGACAGCCCCAGCATTTT. Translated: CASSGGWGQPQHF.

The chain links TRBV5-4 to TRBJ2-7; 9 bases match TRBD2. J lost 2 bases, V lost 6 bases, and 6 bases had no gene match. Germline V gene lookup returns CDR1 SGHNT and CDR2 YYREEE (reference sequence). This CDR3 has 14 residues. As DNA, the CDR3 is TGTGCCAGCAAGACTAGCGGTGGGACCTACGAGCAGTACTTC. Translated, it gives CASKTSGGTYEQYF.

The V gene is TRBV5-6, the J gene TRBJ1-3; D is perhaps TRBD1 (6 bases). V lost 6 bases and J lost 8, with 12 bases in between. Germline CDR1 SGHDT, CDR2 YYEEEE. There are 12 residues in the CDR3. Written as DNA, the CDR3 is TGTGCCAGCAACAGGACAGTCCACACCATATATTTT. Its protein product is CASNRTVHTIYF.

This chain connects TRBV9 to TRBJ2-3; TRBD2 might be the D (5 bases). Trimming removed 0 bases at V and 0 bases at J, with 11 bases between. Germline assignment: CDR1 SGDLS and CDR2 YYNGEE. The length of the CDR3 is 16 residues. CDR3 protein: CASSVGRFISTDTQYF. The CDR3 region has the DNA TGTGCCAGCAGCGTAGGGAGGTTTATTAGCACAGATACGCAGTATTTT.

At least ten counts were recorded for this clone. The chain carries TRBV6-4 and TRBJ2-7; 9 bases match TRBD2. Germline assignment: CDR1 MRHNA and CDR2 SNTAGT. With 0 bases clipped from V and 0 bases from J, the junction kept 0 bases outside the gene matches. This CDR3 comprises 15 residues. The CDR3 DNA reads as TGTGCCAGCAGTGACTCTAGCGGGAGCTCCTACGAGCAGTACTTC. It codes for CASSDSSGSSYEQYF.

The rearrangement uses TRBV5-4 and TRBJ2-5, with D hard to call. The CDR3 contains 14 residues. The V and J ends lost 0 bases and 3 bases respectively, with 9 bases between them. Germline loops: CDR1 SGHNT, CDR2 YYREEE (reference sequence). CDR3 nucleotide sequence: TGTGCCAGCAGCTTGGGCTATCCCAAAGAGACCCAGTACTTC. This sequence encodes CASSLGYPKETQYF.

A few counts support this clone. V is TRBV19 and J is TRBJ2-1; the match to TRBD2 covers 11 bases. This CDR3 comprises 15 residues. Germline values: CDR1 LNHDA, CDR2 SQIVND (reference sequence). V dropped 8 bases and J dropped 6; count of bases not matched to a gene: 9. The CDR3 DNA reads TGTGCCAGTGCAACGACTAGCGGGAAAATCAATGAGCAGTTCTTC. Translation: CASATTSGKINEQFF.

As to this clone: The same CDR3 also results from other DNA sequences found in this sample. J is TRBJ1-1 and V is TRBV30; TRBD1 might be the D (5 bases). Looked up from germline, CDR1 is GTSNPN and CDR2 is SVGIG (reference sequence). The ends were cut back, 2 bases at V and 0 bases at J, with 10 bases in the middle. The CDR3 spans 14 residues. CDR3 loop: CAWSPDRVNTEAFF. The CDR3 DNA is TGTGCCTGGAGTCCTGACAGAGTGAACACTGAAGCTTTCTTT.

The CDR3 sequence: CASSAGSNQPQHF. The CDR3 DNA is TGTGCCAGCAGTGCGGGAAGCAATCAGCCCCAGCATTTT. The chain links TRBV2 to TRBJ1-5; D gene uncertain. The V end was cut by 4 bases, the J end by 1 base, with 5 bases between. This CDR3 is built from 13 residues. Germline CDR1 is SNHLY and CDR2 is FYNNEI.

V is TRBV21-1 and J is TRBJ1-2; no check of the table's D call, TRBD1, against the DNA was made. TRBV21-1 is described as a pseudogene. The length of the CDR3 is 16 residues. The CDR3 nucleotides are TGTGCCAGCAGCAGCCCAGAGGACAGGGTTAACTATGGCTACACCTTC. Protein product: CASSSPEDRVNYGYTF.

CDR3 protein: CASRRGLQPQHF. The CDR3 DNA reads TGTGCCAGCAGAAGGGGGCTTCAGCCCCAGCATTTT. This sequence joins TRBV28 and TRBJ1-5; 7 bases fit TRBD1. This CDR3 is built from 12 residues. V dropped 6 bases and J dropped 6; count of bases not matched to a gene: 2. Germline-derived CDR1 and CDR2 are MDHEN and SYDVKM.

This sequence joins TRBV6-5 and TRBJ2-7, with D maybe TRBD1 (6 bases). Germline CDR1 reads MNHEY; CDR2 reads SVGAGI. V was shortened by 4 bases and J by 0 bases, with 13 bases between the two germline ends. This CDR3 spans 15 amino acids. CDR3 residues: CASSFQQGSSYEQYF. CDR3 sequence (DNA): TGTGCCAGCAGTTTCCAGCAGGGGAGCTCCTACGAGCAGTACTTC.

The genes are TRBV27 and TRBJ1-6; maybe TRBD1 (6 bases). V was trimmed by 8 bases and J by 0 bases, leaving 23 bases between them. The CDR3 is 19 residues long. Germline V gene sequence: CDR1 MNHEY, CDR2 SMNVEV (reference sequence). In nucleotides, the CDR3 is TGTGCCAGCCGAATCTTGGGACACCTAAGGAGCTCCTATAATTCACCCCTCCACTTT. Encoded protein: CASRILGHLRSSYNSPLHF.

J is TRBJ1-2 and V is TRBV6-6; TRBD1 aligns across 8 bases. The germline gives CDR1 MNHNY, CDR2 SVGAGI (reference sequence). The CDR3 has 14 amino acids. Trimming removed 5 bases from V and 2 bases from J; junction bases left unmatched: 4. For the CDR3, the DNA is TGTGCCAGCAGTGATACAGGGGGGAACTATGGCTACACCTTC. The encoded protein is CASSDTGGNYGYTF.

The V gene is TRBV28, the J gene TRBJ2-5; D is possibly TRBD1 or TRBD2 (5 bases each). V was trimmed by 6 bases and J by 5 bases, leaving 19 bases between them. Per germline, CDR1 MDHEN and CDR2 SYDVKM. This CDR3 is built from 15 residues. The CDR3 protein is CASSLGLGEGETQYF. The CDR3 DNA sequence: TGTGCCAGCAGCCTCGGACTGGGCGAGGGGGAGACCCAGTACTTC.

Comments on this clone: Just one base apart from a much larger clone, this may be a read error. The same CDR3 can be traced to other DNA sequences in this sample. The chain is built from TRBV28 and TRBJ1-1; D is unresolved. This CDR3 has 11 residues. The V end lost 6 bases, the J end lost 0 bases, and 2 bases lay between the germline ends. Germline V gene lookup returns CDR1 MDHEN and CDR2 SYDVKM. This CDR3 reads CASRLNTEAFF. DNA for the CDR3: TGTGCCAGCAGATTGAACACTGAAGCTTTCTTT.

This clone was seen repeatedly, ten times or more. The chain joins TRBV5-6 to TRBJ2-7, with 10 bases lining up with TRBD2. The V gene end was trimmed by 5 bases and the J gene end by 4 bases; junction bases not matched to a gene: 9. The CDR3 spans 15 residues. Per the germline V gene, CDR1 is SGHDT and CDR2 is YYEEEE. The CDR3: CASSSASGSSYEQYF. The CDR3 DNA reads as TGTGCCAGCAGTTCAGCTAGCGGGAGTTCTTACGAGCAGTACTTC. Full variable domain (missing parts from reference TRBV5-6 and TRBJ2-7): DAGVTQSPTHLIKTRGQQVTLRCSPKSGHDTVSWYQQALGQGPQFIFQYYEEEERQRGNFPDRFSGHQFPNYSSELNVNALLLGDSALYLCASSSASGSSYEQYFGPGTRLTVT.

This clone was detected a few times. The CDR3 region is CASSQQGVNTEAFF. The CDR3 region has the DNA TGTGCCAGCTCCCAACAGGGGGTGAACACTGAAGCTTTCTTT. The J gene is TRBJ1-1, the V gene TRBV18, with 8 bases fitting TRBD1. This CDR3 spans 14 amino acids. With 6 bases clipped from V and 0 bases from J, the junction kept 3 bases outside the gene matches. Germline CDR1 and CDR2: KGHSH and LQKENI.

This rearrangement joins TRBV28 to TRBJ2-1; 9 bases are shared with TRBD2. V dropped 3 bases and J dropped 5; count of bases not matched to a gene: 14. The CDR3 contains 18 residues. Per the germline V gene, CDR1 is MDHEN and CDR2 is SYDVKM. The CDR3: CASSFWLGGLAGNNEQFF. The CDR3 DNA is TGTGCCAGCAGTTTTTGGTTGGGAGGGCTAGCGGGAAACAATGAGCAGTTCTTC.

This chain uses TRBV6-5 with TRBJ1-2; D may be TRBD1 (6 bases). CDR3 length: 14 amino acids. Looked up from germline, CDR1 is MNHEY and CDR2 is SVGAGI. The V end was cut by 0 bases, the J end by 3 bases, with 8 bases between. CDR3: CASSYSAGDYGYTF. The DNA of the CDR3 is TGTGCCAGCAGTTACTCGGCAGGGGACTATGGCTACACCTTC.